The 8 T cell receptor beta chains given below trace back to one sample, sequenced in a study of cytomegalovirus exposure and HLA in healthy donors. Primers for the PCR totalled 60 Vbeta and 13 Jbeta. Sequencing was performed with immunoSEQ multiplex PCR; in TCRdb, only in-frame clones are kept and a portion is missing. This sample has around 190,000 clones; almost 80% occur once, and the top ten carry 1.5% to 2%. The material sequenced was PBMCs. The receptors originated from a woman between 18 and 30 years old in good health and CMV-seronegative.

CDR3 sequence reads: CASSQDTYEQYF. The CDR3 coding sequence is TGTGCCAGCAGTCAGGACACTTACGAGCAGTACTTC. The chain uses TRBV2 and TRBJ2-7; the D gene is possibly TRBD1 (5 bases). The V end lost 5 bases, the J end lost 4 bases, and 9 bases lay between the germline ends. Germline V gene sequence: CDR1 SNHLY, CDR2 FYNNEI. The CDR3 has 12 residues.

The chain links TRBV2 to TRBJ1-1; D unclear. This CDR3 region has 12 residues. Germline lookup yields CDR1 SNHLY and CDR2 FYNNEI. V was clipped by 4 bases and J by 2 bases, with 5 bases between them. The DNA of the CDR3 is TGTGCCAGCAGTGCCCCTAACACTGAAGCTTTCTTT. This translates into CASSAPNTEAFF.

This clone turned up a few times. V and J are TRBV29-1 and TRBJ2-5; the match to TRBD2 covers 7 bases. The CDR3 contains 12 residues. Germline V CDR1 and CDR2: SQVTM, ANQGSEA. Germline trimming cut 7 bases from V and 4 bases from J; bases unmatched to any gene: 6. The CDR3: CSAGLGGETQYF. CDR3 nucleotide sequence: TGCAGCGCCGGACTAGGCGGAGAGACCCAGTACTTC.

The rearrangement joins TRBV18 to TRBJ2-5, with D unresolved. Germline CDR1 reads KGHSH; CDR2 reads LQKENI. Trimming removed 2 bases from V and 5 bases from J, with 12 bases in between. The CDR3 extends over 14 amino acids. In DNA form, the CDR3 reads TGTGCCAGCTCACCAGAATCGGGTTTTGAGACCCAGTACTTC. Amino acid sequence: CASSPESGFETQYF.

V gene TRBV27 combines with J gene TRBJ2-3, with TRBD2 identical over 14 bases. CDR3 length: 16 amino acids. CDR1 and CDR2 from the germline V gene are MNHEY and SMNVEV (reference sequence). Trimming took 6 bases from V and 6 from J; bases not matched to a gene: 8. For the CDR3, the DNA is TGTGCCAGCAGACGACGACTAGCGGGGGGGCCGGATACGCAGTATTTT. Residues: CASRRRLAGGPDTQYF.

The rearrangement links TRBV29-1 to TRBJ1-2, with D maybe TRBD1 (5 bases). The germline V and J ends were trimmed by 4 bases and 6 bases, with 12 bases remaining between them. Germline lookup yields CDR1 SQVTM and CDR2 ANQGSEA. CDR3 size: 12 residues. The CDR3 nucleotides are TGCAGCGTTGTGGGGCAGGGTCATGGCTACACCTTC. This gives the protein CSVVGQGHGYTF.

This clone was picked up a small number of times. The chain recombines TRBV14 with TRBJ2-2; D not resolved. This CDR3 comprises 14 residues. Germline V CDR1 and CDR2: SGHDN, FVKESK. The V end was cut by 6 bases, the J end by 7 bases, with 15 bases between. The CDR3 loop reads CASRPEVLGGELFF. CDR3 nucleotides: TGTGCCAGCAGACCCGAGGTGTTAGGCGGGGAGCTGTTTTTT. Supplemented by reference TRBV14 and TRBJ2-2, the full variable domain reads EAGVTQFPSHSVIEKGQTVTLRCDPISGHDNLYWYRRVMGKEIKFLLHFVKESKQDESGMPNNRFLAERTGGTYSTLKVQPAELEDSGVYFCASRPEVLGGELFFGEGSRLTVL.

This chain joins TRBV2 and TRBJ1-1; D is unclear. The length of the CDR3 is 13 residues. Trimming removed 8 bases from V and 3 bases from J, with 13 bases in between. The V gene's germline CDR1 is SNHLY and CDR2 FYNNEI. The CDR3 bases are TGTGCCAGCCGGGGTGAACAACACACTGAAGCTTTCTTT. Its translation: CASRGEQHTEAFF.